The rows below give T cell receptor beta chains drawn from one sample of a study of blood T cell repertoires in COVID-19. Sequenced by immunoSEQ multiplex PCR; TCRdb stores in-frame clones only, minus some. Of about 210,000 clones listed, roughly 90% were seen once; the top ten hold 1.5% to 2%. The sample taken for sequencing was peripheral blood. The source is a man in his late teens or twenties with active or convalescent COVID-19. CDR3s include the opening cysteine and the closing phenylalanine or tryptophan. Fields, in order: V gene, clone size, J gene, D gene, CDR3 protein, CDR3 DNA. A D gene is named only where the DNA matches it firmly. Part of the rows lack a size; the others show once, few, many or a class for expanded clones.

v_gene: TRBV7-2; abundance: -; j_gene: TRBJ1-2; d_gene: TRBD1; CDR3aa: CASSLAGQGALYGYTF; CDR3nt: TGTGCCAGCAGCTTAGCTGGACAGGGAGCTCTCTATGGCTACACCTTC
v_gene: TRBV10-3; abundance: -; j_gene: TRBJ1-6; d_gene: TRBD1; CDR3aa: CAISVGTGDHSPLHF; CDR3nt: TGTGCCATCAGTGTTGGTACAGGGGATCATTCACCCCTCCACTTT
v_gene: TRBV3-1/TRBV3-2; abundance: -; j_gene: TRBJ2-1; d_gene: TRBD1; CDR3aa: CASSHSRGQISQFF; CDR3nt: TGTGCCAGCAGCCACTCGAGGGGGCAGATTTCTCAGTTCTTC
v_gene: TRBV29-1; abundance: -; j_gene: TRBJ1-3; d_gene: -; CDR3aa: CSVGLGNTIYF; CDR3nt: TGCAGCGTTGGACTTGGAAACACCATATATTTT
v_gene: TRBV19; abundance: -; j_gene: TRBJ1-2; d_gene: -; CDR3aa: CASSPGTLYGYTF; CDR3nt: TGTGCCAGTAGTCCCGGGACACTCTATGGCTACACCTTC
v_gene: TRBV5-8; abundance: -; j_gene: TRBJ1-3; d_gene: -; CDR3aa: CASSFYGNTIYF; CDR3nt: TGTGCCAGCAGCTTTTATGGAAACACCATATATTTT
v_gene: TRBV29-1; abundance: -; j_gene: TRBJ1-1; d_gene: -; CDR3aa: CRALEETEAFF; CDR3nt: TGCAGAGCCCTCGAGGAGACTGAAGCTTTCTTT
v_gene: TRBV30; abundance: -; j_gene: TRBJ1-6; d_gene: -; CDR3aa: CAWSVGARGSPLHF; CDR3nt: TGTGCCTGGAGTGTGGGGGCGCGTGGTTCACCCCTCCACTTT
v_gene: TRBV7-8; abundance: -; j_gene: TRBJ2-3; d_gene: -; CDR3aa: CASSPRGGSTDTQYF; CDR3nt: TGTGCCAGCAGCCCCCGCGGAGGTAGCACAGATACGCAGTATTTT
v_gene: TRBV10-3; abundance: -; j_gene: TRBJ2-7; d_gene: TRBD2; CDR3aa: CAISVAGASEQYF; CDR3nt: TGTGCCATCAGTGTAGCGGGAGCGAGCGAGCAGTACTTC
v_gene: TRBV30; abundance: -; j_gene: TRBJ2-2; d_gene: TRBD2; CDR3aa: CAWSVVRLAGGTGELFF; CDR3nt: TGTGCCTGGAGTGTTGTTCGGTTAGCGGGGGGGACCGGGGAGCTGTTTTTT
v_gene: TRBV9; abundance: -; j_gene: TRBJ2-3; d_gene: -; CDR3aa: CASASGLGTDTQYF; CDR3nt: TGTGCCAGCGCCTCAGGATTGGGCACAGATACGCAGTATTTT
v_gene: TRBV6-5; abundance: -; j_gene: TRBJ2-5; d_gene: -; CDR3aa: CASSVTGIETQYF; CDR3nt: TGTGCCAGCAGCGTAACAGGGATCGAGACCCAGTACTTC
v_gene: TRBV5-1; abundance: -; j_gene: TRBJ1-1; d_gene: TRBD1; CDR3aa: CASSQRTGANTEAFF; CDR3nt: TGCGCCAGCAGCCAAAGGACAGGAGCGAACACTGAAGCTTTCTTT
v_gene: TRBV19; abundance: -; j_gene: TRBJ2-7; d_gene: -; CDR3aa: CASSMRTSYEQYF; CDR3nt: TGTGCCAGTAGTATGCGGACATCCTACGAGCAGTACTTC
v_gene: TRBV3-1/TRBV3-2; abundance: -; j_gene: TRBJ2-7; d_gene: -; CDR3aa: CASSQDTRRTITYEQYF; CDR3nt: TGTGCCAGCAGCCAAGATACCAGACGGACAATTACCTACGAGCAGTACTTC
v_gene: TRBV5-1; abundance: -; j_gene: TRBJ2-1; d_gene: TRBD2; CDR3aa: CASSTKIRSGGALDEQFF; CDR3nt: TGCGCCAGCAGCACAAAGATCAGAAGCGGGGGGGCCTTGGATGAGCAGTTCTTC
v_gene: TRBV15; abundance: -; j_gene: TRBJ1-2; d_gene: -; CDR3aa: CATSRGLQRANYGYTF; CDR3nt: TGTGCCACCAGCAGAGGACTTCAGAGAGCTAACTATGGCTACACCTTC
v_gene: TRBV19; abundance: -; j_gene: TRBJ1-5; d_gene: TRBD1; CDR3aa: CASSPRGQGVGNQPQHF; CDR3nt: TGTGCCAGTAGCCCAAGAGGACAGGGGGTTGGCAATCAGCCCCAGCATTTT
v_gene: TRBV7-2; abundance: -; j_gene: TRBJ2-2; d_gene: -; CDR3aa: CASSTRGGHTGELFF; CDR3nt: TGTGCCAGCAGCACCCGAGGCGGGCACACCGGGGAGCTGTTTTTT
v_gene: TRBV6-1; abundance: -; j_gene: TRBJ2-5; d_gene: TRBD2; CDR3aa: CASSELAGGQETQYF; CDR3nt: TGTGCCAGCAGTGAACTAGCGGGGGGGCAAGAGACCCAGTACTTC
v_gene: TRBV25-1; abundance: -; j_gene: TRBJ2-3; d_gene: -; CDR3aa: CASSGVAGTDTQYF; CDR3nt: TGTGCCAGCAGTGGGGTAGCGGGCACAGATACGCAGTATTTT
v_gene: TRBV6-5; abundance: -; j_gene: TRBJ2-2; d_gene: TRBD1; CDR3aa: CASRWTGNTGELFF; CDR3nt: TGTGCCAGCAGATGGACAGGGAACACCGGGGAGCTGTTTTTT
v_gene: TRBV29-1; abundance: -; j_gene: TRBJ2-2; d_gene: -; CDR3aa: CSVVVINTGELFF; CDR3nt: TGCAGCGTTGTCGTAATTAACACCGGGGAGCTGTTTTTT
v_gene: TRBV30; abundance: -; j_gene: TRBJ1-1; d_gene: -; CDR3aa: CALGRENTEAFF; CDR3nt: TGTGCCTTGGGGAGAGAGAACACTGAAGCTTTCTTT
v_gene: TRBV7-8; abundance: few; j_gene: TRBJ2-7; d_gene: TRBD2; CDR3aa: CASSPQAGSYEQYF; CDR3nt: TGTGCCAGCAGCCCCCAAGCGGGATCCTACGAGCAGTACTTC
v_gene: TRBV12-5; abundance: -; j_gene: TRBJ2-1; d_gene: -; CDR3aa: CASGFTWEDTVRNEQFF; CDR3nt: TGTGCTAGTGGTTTCACTTGGGAGGACACCGTCCGCAATGAGCAGTTCTTC